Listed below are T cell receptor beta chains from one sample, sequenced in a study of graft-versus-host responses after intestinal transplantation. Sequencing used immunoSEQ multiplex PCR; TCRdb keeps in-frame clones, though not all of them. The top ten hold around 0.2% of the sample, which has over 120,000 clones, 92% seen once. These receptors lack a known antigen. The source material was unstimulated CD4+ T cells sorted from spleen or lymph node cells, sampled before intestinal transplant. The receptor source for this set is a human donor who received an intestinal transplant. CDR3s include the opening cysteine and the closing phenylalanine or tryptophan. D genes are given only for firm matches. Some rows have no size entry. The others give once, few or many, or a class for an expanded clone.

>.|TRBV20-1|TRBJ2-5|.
TGCAGTGCTAGAGATCGAGAGACCCAGTACTTC
CSARDRETQYF
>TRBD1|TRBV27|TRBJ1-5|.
TGTGCCAGCAGTCCGAACCCTCTTCGACAGGGGCAAAATCAGCCCCAGCATTTT
CASSPNPLRQGQNQPQHF
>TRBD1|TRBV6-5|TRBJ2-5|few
TGTGCCAGCAGTCCCAGGGGGCAAGAGACCCAGTACTTC
CASSPRGQETQYF
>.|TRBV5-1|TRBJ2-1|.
TGCGCCAGCAGCGCGGCTAGCGACACCTACAATGAGCAGTTCTTC
CASSAASDTYNEQFF
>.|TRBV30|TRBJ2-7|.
TGTGCCTGGAGTGTTCTCGGGCGTCCAGCCTACGAGCAGTACTTC
CAWSVLGRPAYEQYF
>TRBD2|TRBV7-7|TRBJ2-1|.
TGTGCCAGCAGCTTCGGGGGGGTCCAGAGTGAGCAGTTCTTC
CASSFGGVQSEQFF
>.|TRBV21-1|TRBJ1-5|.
TGTGCCAGCAGCAAGTCGTCGGGACAGCACAATCAGCCCCAGCATTTT
CASSKSSGQHNQPQHF
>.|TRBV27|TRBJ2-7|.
TGTGCCAGCAGTTTCCCGAAGGGTGGCGTCTACGAGCAGTACTTC
CASSFPKGGVYEQYF
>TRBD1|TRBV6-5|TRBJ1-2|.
TGTGCCAGCAGTTACCGACAGGGGTATGGCTACACCTTC
CASSYRQGYGYTF
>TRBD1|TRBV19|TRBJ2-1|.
TGTGCCAGTAGTATCTCAACCGGGACAGGGGCCTACAATGAGCAGTTCTTC
CASSISTGTGAYNEQFF
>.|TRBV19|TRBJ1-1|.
TGTGCCAGTACCCCCCTAAACTTGGGCACTGAAGCTTTCTTT
CASTPLNLGTEAFF
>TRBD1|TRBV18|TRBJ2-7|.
TGTGCCAGCTCGCGGACAGGGGGCGGATCCTACGAGCAGTACTTC
CASSRTGGGSYEQYF
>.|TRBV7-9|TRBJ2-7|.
TGTGCCAGCAGCTTATCTGACAGCGTTGAGCAGTACTTC
CASSLSDSVEQYF